The T cell receptor (beta chain) under discussion was sequenced for a study (dated by TCRdb to 2021 to 2024). PBMCs were isolated from peripheral blood, and genomic DNA from unsorted PBMCs was used for TCR beta sequencing. Survey-level sequencing on the immunoSEQ platform was used to profile TCR beta chain repertoires. The authors processed their data as follows. CDR3 amino acid length spectratypes and V-J pairing frequencies were compared, and repertoire diversity was measured with the inverse Simpson index. Clonotypes specific to SARS-CoV-2, CMV, influenza A and EBV were annotated by matching TCR beta CDR3 sequences against VDJdb. The source is immuneACCESS, and TCRdb retained only in-frame sequences with V and J called. Part of the clones is not carried over; for the studies checked, unresolved V genes explain less than half of this, and the remainder is unexplained. V, J and clone size are those of that table, while D and trimming were read from the DNA. The sample includes approximately 70,000 clones, with around 93% observed a single time. Clones ranked in the top ten supply approximately 4.4% of the sample.

Overall study results and their limits: Further investigation, including longitudinal sampling and assessment of a control group, is stated by the authors to be required.

The germline V and J ends show losses of 2 bases and 8 bases respectively, and no gene match explains 5 bases of the junction. The germline V gene (reference sequence) yields SEHNR for CDR1 and FQNEAQ for CDR2. The CDR3 measures 14 amino acids from cysteine to phenylalanine. The sequence is cut down to CDR3 DNA, 42 bases in frame from base 1. As regards this clone: Its antigen is unknown. No much larger clonotype is one base removed from it; base qualities were not supplied.

The source is a man in his forties or fifties with rheumatoid arthritis. Here the chain combines TRBV7-9 and TRBJ1-4, and 7 junction bases match TRBD1. Specimen: PBMCs. The DNA is as follows: TGTGCCAGCAGCTTAAGACAGGGTGAAGAAAAACTGTTTTTT. It codes for CASSLRQGEEKLFF.